Presented here are 22 T cell receptor beta chains from one specimen sequenced in a study of beta chain features in type 1 diabetes. The authors reverse transcribed all of the isolated RNA, so sequencing captured expressed TCRB transcripts. Libraries were prepared by immunoSEQ multiplex PCR; TCRdb keeps only in-frame clonotypes and omits some of them. The sample holds about 900,000 clones, roughly 15% seen once. The specimen was naive CD4+ T cells from blood. The source is a woman in her late teens or twenties in good health.

V is TRBV19 and J is TRBJ1-5, with a weak D call TRBD1 (5 bases). Trimming took off 3 bases at V and 6 bases at J, with 12 bases between the two ends. The CDR3 consists of 14 residues. Germline V lookup: CDR1 LNHDA, CDR2 SQIVND (reference sequence). Here the CDR3 DNA reads TGTGCCAGTAGTATGTGGGGGGGACGTCAGCCCCAGCATTTT. Its translation is CASSMWGGRQPQHF.

This chain uses TRBV9 with TRBJ2-7; 11 positions match TRBD2. Germline CDR1 is SGDLS and CDR2 is YYNGEE. The CDR3 loop spans 16 amino acids. Trimming took 0 bases from V and 6 from J; bases not matched to a gene: 8. The CDR3 spells CASSVGGSSGRFEQYF. CDR3 DNA: TGTGCCAGCAGCGTAGGGGGGTCTAGCGGGAGGTTCGAGCAGTACTTC.

The chain employs TRBV6-5 and TRBJ2-3; D unclear. The V end was cut by 3 bases, the J end by 4 bases, with 8 bases between. The germline V gene has CDR1 MNHEY and CDR2 SVGAGI. The CDR3 is made up of 13 amino acids. CDR3 DNA: TGTGCCAGCAGTTATCGGTTAGCAGATACGCAGTATTTT. It translates to CASSYRLADTQYF.

This clone was observed a few times. The rearrangement joins TRBV7-2 to TRBJ2-5, with 9 bases matching TRBD2. Trimming took 1 base from V and 7 from J; bases not matched to a gene: 7. Per germline, CDR1 SGHTA and CDR2 FQGNSA. This CDR3 contains 15 residues. DNA for the CDR3: TGTGCCAGCAGCTTAGTCCAGGGACTAGCCCGGACCCAGTACTTC. Its translation: CASSLVQGLARTQYF.

The chain combines TRBV7-3 with TRBJ1-1, with a tentative D call TRBD1 (6 bases). The V end lost 6 bases, the J end lost 8 bases, and 25 bases lay between the germline ends. The CDR3 is 16 residues long. Germline V gives CDR1 SGHTA, CDR2 FQGTGA. The CDR3 DNA follows: TGTGCCAGCAGGACCCGGCGGAGGGGGATACTTCCCGAAGCTTTCTTT. Translating gives CASRTRRRGILPEAFF.

This clone has only a few counts. The chain links TRBV27 to TRBJ2-7, with a tentative D call TRBD2 (6 bases). CDR1 is MNHEY and CDR2 is SMNVEV in the germline V gene (reference sequence). CDR3 size: 13 residues. Trimming removed 9 bases at V and 4 bases at J, with 16 bases between. The CDR3 coding sequence is TGTGCCAGTGGGCGGGACTCCATGTACGAGCAGTACTTC. It yields the protein CASGRDSMYEQYF.

This clone turned up a few times. The chain is built from TRBV4-3 and TRBJ2-5; TRBD2 agrees at 11 bases. This CDR3 is built from 15 residues. CDR1 and CDR2 (germline): LGHNA, YSLEER. Trimming at V came to 4 bases and at J to 4 bases, leaving 5 bases not matched to a gene. In DNA form, the CDR3 reads TGCGCCAGCAGCCCCCTAGCGGGAGGATCAGAGACCCAGTACTTC. Translating it yields CASSPLAGGSETQYF.

The chain has TRBV18 and TRBJ2-1, with 9 bases matching TRBD1. This CDR3 region has 16 residues. Germline CDR1 KGHSH, CDR2 LQKENI. J lost 7 bases, V lost 3 bases, and 10 bases had no gene match. In nucleotides, the CDR3 is TGTGCCAGCTCACCGAGGGACAGGGCTTTGGGGAATGAGCAGTTCTTC. It is translated as CASSPRDRALGNEQFF.

The chain links TRBV11-2 to TRBJ2-1, with D perhaps matching TRBD1 (6 bases). The V gene's germline CDR1 is SGHAT and CDR2 FQNNGV. This CDR3 is built from 13 residues. Trimming left V 5 bases short and J 4 bases short, with 9 bases between. The CDR3 loop is CASSHGTYNEQFF. As DNA, the CDR3 is TGTGCCAGCAGCCACGGGACATACAATGAGCAGTTCTTC.

The table lists this clone with a few counts. This chain connects TRBV6-5 to TRBJ2-5, with TRBD1 matching over 7 bases. The CDR3 is 14 residues long. J gave up 2 bases and V 5 bases, and 5 bases lay outside the gene matches. The germline gives CDR1 MNHEY, CDR2 SVGAGI. The CDR3 loop reads CASSQPGQQETQYF. CDR3 nucleotide sequence: TGTGCCAGCAGTCAACCGGGACAGCAAGAGACCCAGTACTTC.

The DNA of the CDR3 is TGCGCCAGCAGGCGTCTAGCGGAAGGGGACAAAAACATTCAGTACTTC. Its translation: CASRRLAEGDKNIQYF. The rearrangement links TRBV4-1 to TRBJ2-4, with 7 bases fitting TRBD2. The CDR3 is made up of 16 amino acids. V gave up 6 bases and J gave up 3 bases; unmatched junction bases: 11. Germline V CDR1 and CDR2: MGHRA, YSYEKL.

The chain employs TRBV7-2 and TRBJ2-4; 7 bases agree with TRBD2. J lost 4 bases, V lost 5 bases, and 8 bases had no gene match. The germline V gene has CDR1 SGHTA and CDR2 FQGNSA. CDR3 length: 15 residues. CDR3 protein: CASSRSGEGKNIQYF. CDR3 in DNA: TGTGCCAGCAGCCGTTCGGGGGAGGGGAAAAACATTCAGTACTTC.

This chain's CDR3 is CASSPWDMFMNTEAFF. CDR3 in DNA: TGTGCCAGCTCACCTTGGGACATGTTTATGAACACTGAAGCTTTCTTT. The rearrangement links TRBV18 to TRBJ1-1, with D perhaps matching TRBD1 (6 bases). V shed 3 bases and J shed 0 bases, with 14 bases lying between them. This CDR3 comprises 16 residues. Germline assignment: CDR1 KGHSH and CDR2 LQKENI. The full variable domain, rest sourced from reference TRBV18 and TRBJ1-1, is NAGVMQNPRHLVRRRGQEARLRCSPMKGHSHVYWYRQLPEEGLKFMVYLQKENIIDESGMPKERFSAEFPKEGPSILRIQQVVRGDSAAYFCASSPWDMFMNTEAFFGQGTRLTVV.

In this sample, this clone turned up a few times. The V call is TRBV11-1, the J call TRBJ1-1, with D hard to call. CDR3 length equals 16 residues. The ends were cut back, 5 bases at V and 3 bases at J, with 19 bases in the middle. Germline V CDR1 and CDR2: SGHAT, FQDESV (reference sequence). The CDR3 DNA is TGTGCCAGCAGCCAGACGCAGGATCAGCTTGACACTGAAGCTTTCTTT. Amino acid sequence: CASSQTQDQLDTEAFF.

This clone was found a few times. The chain employs TRBV7-9 and TRBJ1-4, with 7 bases matching TRBD1. Germline lookup yields CDR1 SEHNR and CDR2 FQNEAQ (reference sequence). V was clipped by 5 bases and J by 4 bases; unmatched bases: 4. The CDR3 sequence is 14 residues long. CDR3 nucleotide sequence: TGTGCCAGCAGCCCGGGACAGCATAATGAAAAACTGTTTTTT. Its protein product is CASSPGQHNEKLFF.

The CDR3 DNA reads as TGTGCCACCCTACCTCGGACAGGGGAAACGGATGAGCAGTTCTTC. It is translated as CATLPRTGETDEQFF. The V gene is TRBV18, the J gene TRBJ2-1, with TRBD1 identical over 9 bases. With 10 bases clipped from V and 8 bases from J, the junction kept 15 bases outside the gene matches. Germline V gene sequence: CDR1 KGHSH, CDR2 LQKENI. CDR3 length: 15 residues. The full variable domain, in which reference TRBV18 and TRBJ2-1 provide the parts outside the CDR3, is NAGVMQNPRHLVRRRGQEARLRCSPMKGHSHVYWYRQLPEEGLKFMVYLQKENIIDESGMPKERFSAEFPKEGPSILRIQQVVRGDSAAYFCATLPRTGETDEQFFGPGTRLTVL.

Worth noting for this clone: The sample carries other DNA sequences with the same CDR3. This chain uses TRBV2 with TRBJ2-3, with D possibly matching TRBD2 (5 bases). The ends were cut back, 4 bases at V and 0 bases at J, with 8 bases in the middle. This CDR3 is 14 amino acids long. Germline V gives CDR1 SNHLY, CDR2 FYNNEI. For the CDR3, the DNA is TGTGCCAGCAGTGTCGGACTCAGCACAGATACGCAGTATTTT. This sequence encodes CASSVGLSTDTQYF. Based on the CDR3 plus reference TRBV2 and TRBJ2-3, the full variable domain is EPEVTQTPSHQVTQMGQEVILRCVPISNHLYFYWYRQILGQKVEFLVSFYNNEISEKSEIFDDQFSVERPDGSNFTLKIRSTKLEDSAMYFCASSVGLSTDTQYFGPGTRLTVL.

CDR3: CASSKGLAGDRDTQYF. CDR3 nucleotides: TGTGCCAGCTCGAAAGGACTAGCGGGAGATCGGGATACGCAGTATTTT. The V gene is TRBV18, the J gene TRBJ2-3; 13 nucleotides agree with TRBD2. The V gene end was trimmed by 6 bases and the J gene end by 6 bases; junction bases not matched to a gene: 9. This CDR3 region has 16 residues. Per germline, CDR1 KGHSH and CDR2 LQKENI.

This clone was recorded a few times. The chain has TRBV13 and TRBJ2-7, with unresolved D. CDR3 length: 14 residues. Germline CDR1 reads PRHDT; CDR2 reads FYEKMQ (reference sequence). Trimming stripped 0 bases from V and 6 bases from J, with 12 bases between. The DNA of the CDR3 is TGTGCCAGCAGCTTAGGCCGGGCGGAAGGCGAGCAGTACTTC. Its translation: CASSLGRAEGEQYF.

Regarding this clone: The sample holds other DNA sequences that translate to the same CDR3. This sequence joins TRBV27 and TRBJ2-5; a weak D match, TRBD1 (6 bases). There are 17 residues in the CDR3. The V gene lost 5 bases and the J gene lost 1 base, with 20 bases spanning the gap. Germline assignment: CDR1 MNHEY and CDR2 SMNVEV (reference sequence). The CDR3 reads CASSRTVNAPIQETQYF. The CDR3 DNA reads TGTGCCAGCAGTCGGACAGTGAACGCGCCGATCCAAGAGACCCAGTACTTC.

The rearrangement joins TRBV11-2 to TRBJ2-2, with no clear D. Germline-derived CDR1 and CDR2 are SGHAT and FQNNGV. The CDR3 loop spans 13 amino acids. Trimming cost V 0 bases and J 7 bases, with 6 bases left between them. The CDR3 is CASSLDLNGELFF. The CDR3 DNA reads as TGTGCCAGCAGCTTAGATTTGAACGGGGAGCTGTTTTTT.

V gene TRBV28 combines with J gene TRBJ1-1; perhaps TRBD1 as D (5 bases). Per germline, CDR1 MDHEN and CDR2 SYDVKM. V was pared by 8 bases and J by 5 bases, with 15 bases between. CDR3 size: 13 residues. CDR3 sequence: CASRNAGSTEAFF. The CDR3 nucleotides are TGTGCCAGCCGGAATGCAGGGAGTACTGAAGCTTTCTTT.